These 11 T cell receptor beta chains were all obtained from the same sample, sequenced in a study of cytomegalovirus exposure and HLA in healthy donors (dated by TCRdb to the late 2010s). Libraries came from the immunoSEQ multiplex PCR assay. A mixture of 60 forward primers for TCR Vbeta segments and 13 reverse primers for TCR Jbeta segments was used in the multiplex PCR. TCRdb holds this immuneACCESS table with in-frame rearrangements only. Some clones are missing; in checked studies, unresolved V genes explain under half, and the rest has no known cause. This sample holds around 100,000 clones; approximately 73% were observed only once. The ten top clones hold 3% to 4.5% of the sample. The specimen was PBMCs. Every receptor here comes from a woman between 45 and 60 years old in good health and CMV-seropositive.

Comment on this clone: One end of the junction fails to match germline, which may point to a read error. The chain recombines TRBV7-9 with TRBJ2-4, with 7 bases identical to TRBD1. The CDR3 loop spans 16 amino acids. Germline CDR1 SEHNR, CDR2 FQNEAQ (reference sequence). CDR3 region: CSSSRTPDRAKNIQYF. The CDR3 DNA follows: TGTTCCAGCAGCCGGACCCCGGACAGGGCCAAAAACATTCAGTACTTC.

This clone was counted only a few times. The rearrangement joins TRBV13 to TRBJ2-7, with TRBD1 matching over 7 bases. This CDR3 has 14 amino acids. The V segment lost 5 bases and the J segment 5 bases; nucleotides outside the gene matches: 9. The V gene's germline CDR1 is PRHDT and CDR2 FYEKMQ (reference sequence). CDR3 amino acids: CASSLRDRFHEQYF. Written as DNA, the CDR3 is TGTGCCAGCAGCCTCCGGGACAGATTTCACGAGCAGTACTTC. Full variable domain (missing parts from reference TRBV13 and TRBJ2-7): AAGVIQSPRHLIKEKRETATLKCYPIPRHDTVYWYQQGPGQDPQFLISFYEKMQSDKGSIPDRFSAQQFSDYHSELNMSSLELGDSALYFCASSLRDRFHEQYFGPGTRLTVT.

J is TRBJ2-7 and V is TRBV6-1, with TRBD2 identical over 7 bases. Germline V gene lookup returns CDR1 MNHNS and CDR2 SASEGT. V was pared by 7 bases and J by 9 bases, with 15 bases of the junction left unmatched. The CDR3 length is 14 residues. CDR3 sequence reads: CASTGRTISRGQYF. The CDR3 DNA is TGTGCCAGCACCGGGAGGACTATAAGCCGAGGGCAGTACTTC.

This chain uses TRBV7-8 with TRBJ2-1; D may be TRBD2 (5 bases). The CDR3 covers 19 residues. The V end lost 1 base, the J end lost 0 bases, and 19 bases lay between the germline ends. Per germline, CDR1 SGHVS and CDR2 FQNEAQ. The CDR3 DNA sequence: TGTGCCAGCAGCTTAGATATAGGTAGCGACTACTTCTCCTACAATGAGCAGTTCTTC. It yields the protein CASSLDIGSDYFSYNEQFF.

CDR3 DNA sequence: TGTGCCAGCAGTTCCGGGACTAGCGGTTACAATGAGCAGTTCTTC. Amino acid sequence: CASSSGTSGYNEQFF. The rearrangement links TRBV27 to TRBJ2-1; TRBD2 matches at 11 bases. Germline-derived CDR1 and CDR2 are MNHEY and SMNVEV (reference sequence). This CDR3 spans 15 amino acids. The J segment lost 4 bases and the V segment lost 4 bases, leaving 3 bases of the junction unmatched.

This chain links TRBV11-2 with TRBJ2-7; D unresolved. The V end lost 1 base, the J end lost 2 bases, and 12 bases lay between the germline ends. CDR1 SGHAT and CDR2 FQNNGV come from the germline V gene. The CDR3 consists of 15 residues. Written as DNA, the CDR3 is TGTGCCAGCAGCTTAGTACAGAAGTCTACCTACGAGCAGTACTTC. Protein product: CASSLVQKSTYEQYF.

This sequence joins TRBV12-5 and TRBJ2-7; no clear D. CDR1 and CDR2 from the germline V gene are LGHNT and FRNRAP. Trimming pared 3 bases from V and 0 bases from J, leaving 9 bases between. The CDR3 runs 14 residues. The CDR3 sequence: CASGLGGLSYEQYF. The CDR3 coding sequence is TGTGCTAGTGGTTTAGGCGGCCTCTCCTACGAGCAGTACTTC.

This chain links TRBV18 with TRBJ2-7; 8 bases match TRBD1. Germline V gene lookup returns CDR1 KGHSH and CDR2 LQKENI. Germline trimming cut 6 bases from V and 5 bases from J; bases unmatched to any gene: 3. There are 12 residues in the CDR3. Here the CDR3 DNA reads TGTGCCAGCTCTCGGACAGGGAACGAGCAGTACTTC. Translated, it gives CASSRTGNEQYF.

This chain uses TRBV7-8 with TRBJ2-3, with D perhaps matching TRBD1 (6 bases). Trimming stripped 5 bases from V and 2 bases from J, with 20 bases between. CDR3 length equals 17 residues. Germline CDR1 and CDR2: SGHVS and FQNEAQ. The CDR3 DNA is TGTGCCAGCAGCCTCTTTTCACAGGGACGGGCCACAGATACGCAGTATTTT. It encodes CASSLFSQGRATDTQYF.

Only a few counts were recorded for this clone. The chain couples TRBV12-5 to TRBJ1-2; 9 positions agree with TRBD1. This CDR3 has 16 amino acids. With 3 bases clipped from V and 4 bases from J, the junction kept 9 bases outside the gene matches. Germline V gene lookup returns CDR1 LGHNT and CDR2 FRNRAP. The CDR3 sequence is CASGFGVGQGPYGYTF. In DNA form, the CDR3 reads TGTGCTAGTGGTTTCGGGGTCGGACAGGGGCCCTATGGCTACACCTTC.

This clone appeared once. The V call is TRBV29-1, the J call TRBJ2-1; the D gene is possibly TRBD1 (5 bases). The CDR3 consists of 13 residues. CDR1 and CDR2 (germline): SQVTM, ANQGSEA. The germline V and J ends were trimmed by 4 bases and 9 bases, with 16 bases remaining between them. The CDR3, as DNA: TGCAGCGTTGGGCGGCAGGGATTGAGTGAGCAGTTCTTC. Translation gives CSVGRQGLSEQFF.